These 32 T cell receptor beta chains came from one sample sequenced in a study of cytomegalovirus exposure and HLA in healthy donors. Libraries were prepared by immunoSEQ multiplex PCR; TCRdb keeps only in-frame clonotypes and omits some of them. The repertoire has 200,000 to 250,000 clones, 85% to 90% of them found once; the top ten carry 2.5% to 3%. The sequenced sample was PBMCs. The receptors come from a man aged 18 to 30 in good health and CMV-seronegative.

The chain joins TRBV7-2 to TRBJ2-3; D unresolved. CDR3 length: 13 amino acids. Germline lookup yields CDR1 SGHTA and CDR2 FQGNSA. Between the trimmed V and J ends, which lost 4 bases and 4 bases, there was a span of 9 bases. Written as DNA, the CDR3 is TGTGCCAGCAGCTCAAGCCCCGCAGATACGCAGTATTTT. Translated: CASSSSPADTQYF. Based on the CDR3 plus reference TRBV7-2 and TRBJ2-3, the full variable domain is GAGVSQSPSNKVTEKGKDVELRCDPISGHTALYWYRQSLGQGLEFLIYFQGNSAPDKSGLPSDRFSAERTGGSVSTLTIQRTQQEDSAVYLCASSSSPADTQYFGPGTRLTVL.

V and J are TRBV7-9 and TRBJ2-1; D remains ambiguous. There are 12 residues in the CDR3. With 5 bases removed from V and 10 bases from J, the gap between germline ends came to 12 bases. In germline, CDR1 is SEHNR, CDR2 FQNEAQ (reference sequence). CDR3 protein: CASSHGVPEQFF. The DNA of the CDR3 is TGTGCCAGCAGCCACGGTGTGCCGGAGCAGTTCTTC.

On this clone itself: This same CDR3 is encoded by further DNA sequences in the sample. The chain combines TRBV7-9 with TRBJ2-7, with TRBD2 as a possible D gene (5 bases). The CDR3 has 12 residues. V was trimmed by 5 bases and J by 4 bases, leaving 9 bases between them. Germline CDR1 reads SEHNR; CDR2 reads FQNEAQ (reference sequence). The CDR3: CASSPRTYEQYF. In DNA, the CDR3 is TGTGCCAGCAGCCCAAGGACTTACGAGCAGTACTTC.

The genes are TRBV6-1 and TRBJ1-6, with TRBD1 matching 7 bases. Unmatched junction bases numbered 4, after V lost 6 bases and J lost 8 bases. Per germline, CDR1 MNHNS and CDR2 SASEGT. The length of the CDR3 is 13 residues. The CDR3 loop reads CASRLDRDSPLHF. CDR3 sequence (DNA): TGTGCCAGCAGACTCGACAGGGATTCACCCCTCCACTTT.

The chain is built from TRBV5-1 and TRBJ2-1, with a tentative D call TRBD2 (6 bases). The CDR3 contains 14 residues. Germline V gene data show CDR1 as SGHRS and CDR2 as YFSETQ. The germline V and J ends were trimmed by 3 bases and 6 bases, with 13 bases remaining between them. CDR3 coding DNA: TGCGCCAGCAGCTGGTCCGGGACTGGCAATGAGCAGTTCTTC. It translates to CASSWSGTGNEQFF.

The chain joins TRBV5-6 to TRBJ2-5; 11 nucleotides line up with TRBD2. The junction had 8 bases not matched to a gene; V was cut back by 6 bases and J by 4 bases. The germline gives CDR1 SGHDT, CDR2 YYEEEE. The CDR3 totals 15 residues. The CDR3 protein is CASTLAGGPTETQYF. The CDR3, as DNA: TGTGCCAGCACCTTAGCGGGGGGGCCGACAGAGACCCAGTACTTC.

This chain links TRBV6-1 with TRBJ1-5; 8 nucleotides align to TRBD1. V shed 1 base and J 4 bases; nucleotides not matched to a gene: 3. Germline V lookup: CDR1 MNHNS, CDR2 SASEGT. CDR3 length: 15 amino acids. CDR3: CASSEVWTGNQPQHF. The CDR3 DNA follows: TGTGCCAGCAGTGAAGTTTGGACAGGGAATCAGCCCCAGCATTTT.

In this sample, this clone turned up a few times. This chain uses TRBV25-1 with TRBJ2-3, with D possibly matching TRBD2 (5 bases). Germline V gene sequence: CDR1 MGHDK, CDR2 SYGVNS. This CDR3 is built from 15 residues. Trimming left V 4 bases short and J 4 bases short, with 15 bases between. CDR3 in DNA: TGTGCCAGCAGTGTACAAGGGCTGGAGGCAGATACGCAGTATTTT. Residues: CASSVQGLEADTQYF.

The chain uses TRBV28 and TRBJ2-1; D is possibly TRBD2 (6 bases). With 1 base removed from V and 8 bases from J, the gap between germline ends came to 9 bases. The CDR3 has 13 residues. Germline V CDR1 and CDR2: MDHEN, SYDVKM. The CDR3 DNA follows: TGTGCCAGCAGTTTATCGGCGGGACATGAGCAGTTCTTC. It is translated as CASSLSAGHEQFF.

The V and J genes are TRBV28 and TRBJ1-2, with D hard to call. The CDR3 has 13 residues. Germline-derived CDR1 and CDR2 are MDHEN and SYDVKM. Between the trimmed V and J ends, which lost 7 bases and 4 bases, there was a span of 13 bases. The CDR3 DNA reads TGTGCCAGCACGGAGGCCGTCCCCTATGGCTACACCTTC. Its translation: CASTEAVPYGYTF.

V is TRBV7-6 and J is TRBJ2-2, with D tentatively TRBD2 (5 bases). Germline V CDR1 and CDR2: SGHVS, FNYEAQ. V dropped 4 bases and J dropped 2 bases, with 8 bases sitting between them. The CDR3 has 14 residues. Here the CDR3 DNA reads TGTGCCAGCAGCTCGGAGGCTAACACCGGGGAGCTGTTTTTT. Translated: CASSSEANTGELFF.

CDR3 region: CASSLARGPIRHEQFF. CDR3 DNA: TGTGCCAGCAGCTTAGCGCGGGGTCCAATACGCCATGAGCAGTTCTTC. The rearrangement uses TRBV7-9 and TRBJ2-1; D is possibly TRBD2 (6 bases). The CDR3 covers 16 residues. Germline V gives CDR1 SEHNR, CDR2 FQNEAQ (reference sequence). V gave up 0 bases and J gave up 8 bases, with 17 bases separating them.

The chain links TRBV14 to TRBJ2-1, with D perhaps TRBD2 (5 bases). Germline V gives CDR1 SGHDN, CDR2 FVKESK. The CDR3 is 11 amino acids. Trimming stripped 4 bases from V and 9 bases from J, with 7 bases between. CDR3 nucleotides: TGTGCCAGCAGCCGGGAGCTTGAGCAGTTCTTC. Translated: CASSRELEQFF.

The chain employs TRBV5-4 and TRBJ2-7; tentative D call: TRBD2 (5 bases). The V gene lost 4 bases and the J gene lost 4 bases, with 18 bases spanning the gap. The CDR3 sequence is 15 residues long. CDR1 is SGHNT, CDR2 YYREEE, per germline (reference sequence). The CDR3 is CASSRKGSIGYEQYF. The CDR3 DNA sequence: TGTGCCAGCAGCCGAAAAGGGAGTATTGGTTACGAGCAGTACTTC.

This clone came up a few times. The gene calls are TRBV11-2 and TRBJ1-2; D is perhaps TRBD1 (5 bases). Germline V gene data show CDR1 as SGHAT and CDR2 as FQNNGV. The CDR3 is made up of 13 amino acids. The germline V and J ends were trimmed by 5 bases and 1 base, with 8 bases remaining between them. The CDR3 DNA is TGTGCCAGCAGCCAGGGCCGTAACTATGGCTACACCTTC. Protein product: CASSQGRNYGYTF.

This chain joins TRBV27 and TRBJ1-2; D is ambiguous. V lost 8 bases to trimming and J lost 2 bases, with 12 bases between them. The germline CDR1 and CDR2 sequences are MNHEY and SMNVEV (reference sequence). This CDR3 is 13 amino acids long. The CDR3 DNA sequence: TGTGCCAGCGGCATACCCCAAAACTATGGCTACACCTTC. It translates to CASGIPQNYGYTF.

The chain combines TRBV28 with TRBJ1-5; a possible D gene is TRBD1 (6 bases). Germline V gene lookup returns CDR1 MDHEN and CDR2 SYDVKM. Trimming took off 4 bases at V and 6 bases at J, with 16 bases between the two ends. There are 15 residues in the CDR3. The CDR3 region has the DNA TGTGCCAGCAGTTCCTCAGCGGGGGCGGGTCAGCCCCAGCATTTT. Translation gives CASSSSAGAGQPQHF. Supplemented by reference TRBV28 and TRBJ1-5, the full variable domain reads DVKVTQSSRYLVKRTGEKVFLECVQDMDHENMFWYRQDPGLGLRLIYFSYDVKMKEKGDIPEGYSVSREKKERFSLILESASTNQTSMYLCASSSSAGAGQPQHFGDGTRLSIL.

The rearrangement links TRBV5-1 to TRBJ2-1; D may be TRBD2 (5 bases). Germline V lookup: CDR1 SGHRS, CDR2 YFSETQ. V dropped 6 bases and J dropped 5 bases, with 18 bases sitting between them. The CDR3 consists of 15 residues. CDR3 DNA: TGCGCCAGCATGGAGGCCCCCAAAAGTAACAATGAGCAGTTCTTC. It is translated as CASMEAPKSNNEQFF.

The genes are TRBV9 and TRBJ2-3, with 12 nucleotides matching TRBD2. The length of the CDR3 is 14 residues. V dropped 4 bases and J dropped 5; count of bases not matched to a gene: 2. CDR1 and CDR2 (germline): SGDLS, YYNGEE. DNA of the CDR3: TGTGCCAGCAGCCCGGGACTAGCGGGAGATACGCAGTATTTT. Translation gives CASSPGLAGDTQYF.

The chain links TRBV4-1 to TRBJ2-7; 7 bases are shared with TRBD2. The CDR3 length is 15 residues. Losses at the gene ends were 0 bases for V and 3 bases for J; bases not matched to a gene: 5. Germline CDR1 reads MGHRA; CDR2 reads YSYEKL. The CDR3 here is CASSQEKGGFYEQYF. The CDR3 DNA is TGCGCCAGCAGCCAAGAGAAGGGAGGGTTCTACGAGCAGTACTTC.

The chain couples TRBV5-1 to TRBJ1-2, with D perhaps matching TRBD1 (6 bases). Germline values: CDR1 SGHRS, CDR2 YFSETQ. V gave up 0 bases and J gave up 7 bases, with 16 bases separating them. This CDR3 spans 15 amino acids. CDR3 region: CASSLEVQGTGGYTF. CDR3 coding DNA: TGCGCCAGCAGCTTGGAGGTACAGGGAACAGGTGGCTACACCTTC.

V gene TRBV19 combines with J gene TRBJ2-5; 7 bases line up with TRBD2. Germline V gene lookup returns CDR1 LNHDA and CDR2 SQIVND (reference sequence). V shed 7 bases and J 5 bases; nucleotides not matched to a gene: 10. The CDR3 contains 14 residues. The CDR3 reads CASKRDVQRETQYF. As DNA, the CDR3 is TGTGCCAGTAAGCGGGACGTCCAGAGGGAGACCCAGTACTTC.

The chain couples TRBV9 to TRBJ1-1; 7 positions match TRBD1. Trimming took 4 bases from V and 2 from J; bases not matched to a gene: 11. Germline V CDR1 and CDR2: SGDLS, YYNGEE. The length of the CDR3 is 16 residues. The CDR3 DNA follows: TGTGCCAGCAGCCCTCAGACAGGGACGTTAAACACTGAAGCTTTCTTT. The encoded protein is CASSPQTGTLNTEAFF.

The CDR3 nucleotides are TGTGCCAGCAGTTATCGTCAGGGGGCTTTTGGAAACACCATATATTTT. Protein product: CASSYRQGAFGNTIYF. This rearrangement joins TRBV6-5 to TRBJ1-3, with 8 nucleotides matching TRBD1. The CDR3 loop spans 16 amino acids. V lost 3 bases, J lost 3 bases, and 7 bases stayed unmatched. Germline V lookup: CDR1 MNHEY, CDR2 SVGAGI.

The chain couples TRBV27 to TRBJ2-7; a possible D gene is TRBD1 (6 bases). With 2 bases removed from V and 5 bases from J, the gap between germline ends came to 16 bases. Germline V lookup: CDR1 MNHEY, CDR2 SMNVEV (reference sequence). CDR3 length: 15 amino acids. DNA for the CDR3: TGTGCCAGCAGTTTAAGGGGCCCCAGGGGAAACGAGCAGTACTTC. Its protein is CASSLRGPRGNEQYF.

The chain is built from TRBV29-1 and TRBJ1-4; perhaps TRBD1 as D (6 bases). From germline, CDR1 is SQVTM and CDR2 ANQGSEA. Trimming removed 7 bases from V and 6 bases from J, with 15 bases in between. The CDR3 loop spans 13 amino acids. In DNA form, the CDR3 reads TGCAGCGCTAAGACAGGTTCAGATGAAAAACTGTTTTTT. Translation: CSAKTGSDEKLFF.

The V gene is TRBV2, the J gene TRBJ2-4; 7 positions agree with TRBD1. This CDR3 region has 11 residues. Trimming at V came to 6 bases and at J to 14 bases, leaving 7 bases not matched to a gene. Germline-derived CDR1 and CDR2 are SNHLY and FYNNEI. CDR3 amino acids: CASRRTGVKYF. CDR3 bases: TGTGCCAGCAGGCGGACAGGTGTAAAGTACTTC.

The chain couples TRBV6-5 to TRBJ2-7; D may be TRBD1 (6 bases). The V and J ends lost 4 bases and 2 bases respectively, with 12 bases between them. The CDR3 sequence is 14 residues long. Per the germline V gene, CDR1 is MNHEY and CDR2 is SVGAGI. The CDR3, as DNA: TGTGCCAGCAGTTCCGGGACAAGGACCTACGAGCAGTACTTC. Translated, it gives CASSSGTRTYEQYF.

The chain is built from TRBV19 and TRBJ1-4; 9 nucleotides line up with TRBD1. Germline CDR1 is LNHDA and CDR2 is SQIVND (reference sequence). The trim removed 4 bases at V and 8 bases at J, leaving 5 bases unmatched. The CDR3 loop spans 14 amino acids. This CDR3 reads CASSTQGAREKLFF. DNA for the CDR3: TGTGCCAGTAGTACACAGGGGGCGCGGGAAAAACTGTTTTTT.

This rearrangement joins TRBV30 to TRBJ2-2; 12 positions match TRBD2. The CDR3 spans 15 residues. V was clipped by 3 bases and J by 6 bases; unmatched bases: 5. Germline V gene data show CDR1 as GTSNPN and CDR2 as SVGIG (reference sequence). CDR3 bases: TGTGCCTGGAGCCCACTAGCGGGGGGTTCCGGGGAGCTGTTTTTT. Its translation is CAWSPLAGGSGELFF.

The V gene is TRBV10-3, the J gene TRBJ2-1; 11 nucleotides align to TRBD1. The ends lost 5 bases at V and 7 bases at J; junction bases unmatched: 4. The CDR3 has 14 residues. The germline V gene encodes CDR1 ENHRY and CDR2 SYGVKD. Here the CDR3 DNA reads TGTGCCATCAGTCCGGGACAGGGGGAGAATGAGCAGTTCTTC. This encodes CAISPGQGENEQFF.

The CDR3 loop reads CASSQVASGDYEQYF. The CDR3, as DNA: TGCGCCAGCAGCCAAGTGGCTAGCGGGGATTACGAGCAGTACTTC. V gene TRBV4-1 combines with J gene TRBJ2-7, with 9 bases identical to TRBD2. Germline-derived CDR1 and CDR2 are MGHRA and YSYEKL. The CDR3 consists of 15 residues. Germline trimming cut 1 base from V and 4 bases from J; bases unmatched to any gene: 5.